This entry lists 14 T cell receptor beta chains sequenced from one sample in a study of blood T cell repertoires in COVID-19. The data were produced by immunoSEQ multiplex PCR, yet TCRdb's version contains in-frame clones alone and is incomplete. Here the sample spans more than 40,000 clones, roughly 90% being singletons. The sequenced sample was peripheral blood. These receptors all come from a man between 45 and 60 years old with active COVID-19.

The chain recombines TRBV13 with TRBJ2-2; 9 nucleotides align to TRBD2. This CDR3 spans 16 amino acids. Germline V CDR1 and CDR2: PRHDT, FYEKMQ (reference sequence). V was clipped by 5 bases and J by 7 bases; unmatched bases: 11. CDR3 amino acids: CASSLWAGGPIGELFF. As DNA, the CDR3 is TGTGCCAGCAGCCTCTGGGCGGGAGGGCCTATCGGGGAGCTGTTTTTT.

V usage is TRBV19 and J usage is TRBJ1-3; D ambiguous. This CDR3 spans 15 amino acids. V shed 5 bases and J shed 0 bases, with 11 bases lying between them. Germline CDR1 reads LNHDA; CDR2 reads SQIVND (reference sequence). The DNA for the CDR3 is TGTGCCAGTAGTCTAGGAGGAGGCTCTGGAAACACCATATATTTT. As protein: CASSLGGGSGNTIYF.

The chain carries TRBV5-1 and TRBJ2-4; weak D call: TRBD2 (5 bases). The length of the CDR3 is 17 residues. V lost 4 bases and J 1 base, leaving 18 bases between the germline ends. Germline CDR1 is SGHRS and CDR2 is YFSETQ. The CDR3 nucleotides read TGCGCCAGCAGCCCCCGGGCCGACCCGGGGGCCAAAAACATTCAGTACTTC. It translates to CASSPRADPGAKNIQYF. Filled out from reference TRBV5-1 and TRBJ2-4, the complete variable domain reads KAGVTQTPRYLIKTRGQQVTLSCSPISGHRSVSWYQQTPGQGLQFLFEYFSETQRNKGNFPGRFSGRQFSNSRSEMNVSTLELGDSALYLCASSPRADPGAKNIQYFGAGTRLSVL.

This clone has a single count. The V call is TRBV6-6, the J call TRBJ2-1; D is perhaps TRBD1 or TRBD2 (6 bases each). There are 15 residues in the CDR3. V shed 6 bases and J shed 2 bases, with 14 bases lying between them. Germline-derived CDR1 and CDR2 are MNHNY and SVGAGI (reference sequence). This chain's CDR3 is CASSRGGMAYNEQFF. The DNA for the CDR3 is TGTGCCAGCAGCCGAGGGGGGATGGCCTACAATGAGCAGTTCTTC.

The CDR3 reads CASSVGRITGELFF. The CDR3 DNA is TGTGCCAGCAGCGTAGGCAGGATCACCGGGGAGCTGTTTTTT. This rearrangement joins TRBV9 to TRBJ2-2; no clear D. Trimming stripped 0 bases from V and 4 bases from J, with 7 bases between. Germline CDR1 reads SGDLS; CDR2 reads YYNGEE. The CDR3 covers 14 residues.

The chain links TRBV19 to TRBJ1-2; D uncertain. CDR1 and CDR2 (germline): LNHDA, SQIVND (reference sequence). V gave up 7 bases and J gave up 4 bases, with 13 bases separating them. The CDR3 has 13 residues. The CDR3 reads CASNAGRGYGYTF. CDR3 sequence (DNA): TGTGCCAGTAATGCTGGACGGGGCTATGGCTACACCTTC.

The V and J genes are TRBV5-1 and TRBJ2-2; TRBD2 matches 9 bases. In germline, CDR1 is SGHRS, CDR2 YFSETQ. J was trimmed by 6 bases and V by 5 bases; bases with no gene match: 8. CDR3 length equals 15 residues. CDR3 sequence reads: CASRKLAGEAGELFF. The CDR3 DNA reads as TGCGCCAGCAGAAAGTTAGCGGGAGAGGCCGGGGAGCTGTTTTTT.

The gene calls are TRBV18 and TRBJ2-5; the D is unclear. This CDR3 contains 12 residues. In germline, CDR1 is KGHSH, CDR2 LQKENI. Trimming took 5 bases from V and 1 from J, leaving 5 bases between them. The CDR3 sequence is CASSSGQETQYF. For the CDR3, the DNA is TGTGCCAGCTCATCGGGCCAAGAGACCCAGTACTTC. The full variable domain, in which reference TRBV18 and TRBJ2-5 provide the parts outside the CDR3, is NAGVMQNPRHLVRRRGQEARLRCSPMKGHSHVYWYRQLPEEGLKFMVYLQKENIIDESGMPKERFSAEFPKEGPSILRIQQVVRGDSAAYFCASSSGQETQYFGPGTRLLVL.

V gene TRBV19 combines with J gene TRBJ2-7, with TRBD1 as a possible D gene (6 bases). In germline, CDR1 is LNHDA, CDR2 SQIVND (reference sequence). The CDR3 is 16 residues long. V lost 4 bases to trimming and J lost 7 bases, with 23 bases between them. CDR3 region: CASSTKMGAAVREQYF. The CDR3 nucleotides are TGTGCCAGTAGTACTAAGATGGGGGCGGCTGTGCGAGAGCAGTACTTC.

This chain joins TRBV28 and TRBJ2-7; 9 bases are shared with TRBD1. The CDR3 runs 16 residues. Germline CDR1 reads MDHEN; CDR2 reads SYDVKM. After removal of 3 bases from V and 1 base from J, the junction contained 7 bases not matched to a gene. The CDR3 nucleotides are TGTGCCAGCAGTTTCCCCGGGACAGGGAAGTCCTACGAGCAGTACGTC. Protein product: CASSFPGTGKSYEQYV.

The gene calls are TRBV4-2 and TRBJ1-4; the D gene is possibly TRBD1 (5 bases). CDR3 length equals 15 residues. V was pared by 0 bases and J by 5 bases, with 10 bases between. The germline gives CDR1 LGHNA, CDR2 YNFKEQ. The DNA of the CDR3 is TGTGCCAGCAGCCAAGATGTGGGGGGGAATGAAAAACTGTTTTTT. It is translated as CASSQDVGGNEKLFF.

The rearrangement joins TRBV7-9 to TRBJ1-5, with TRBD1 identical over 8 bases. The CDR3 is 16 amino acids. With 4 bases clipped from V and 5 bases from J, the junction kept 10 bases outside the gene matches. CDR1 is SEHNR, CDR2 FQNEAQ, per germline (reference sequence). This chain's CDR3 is CASSSPGQVDDQPQHF. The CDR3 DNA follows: TGTGCCAGCAGCTCTCCGGGACAGGTAGACGATCAGCCCCAGCATTTT.

DNA of the CDR3: TGTGCCAGCAGACCACAGGGGCCCCTTTACAATGAGCAGTTCTTC. This sequence encodes CASRPQGPLYNEQFF. The V call is TRBV5-4, the J call TRBJ2-1; 7 bases are a match to TRBD1. The V gene end was trimmed by 5 bases and the J gene end by 4 bases; junction bases not matched to a gene: 9. This CDR3 is built from 15 residues. Germline lookup yields CDR1 SGHNT and CDR2 YYREEE (reference sequence).

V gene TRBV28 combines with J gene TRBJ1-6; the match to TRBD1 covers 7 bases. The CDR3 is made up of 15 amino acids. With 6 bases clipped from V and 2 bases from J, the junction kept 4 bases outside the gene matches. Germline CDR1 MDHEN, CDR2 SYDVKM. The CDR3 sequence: CASRPGTAYNSPLHF. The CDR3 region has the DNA TGTGCCAGCAGGCCCGGGACAGCCTATAATTCACCCCTCCACTTT.